These 19 T cell receptor beta chains came from one sample sequenced in a study of blood T cells in healthy people across ages. A sample-barcoded 5' primer and a J-beta primer mix were used in a second PCR of roughly 7 to 11 cycles. TCRdb independently ran MiXCR on the 5' RACE reads; one entry per CDR3 protein. The sample has approximately 730,000 distinct CDR3 sequences, approximately 55% seen once; the top ten hold roughly 37%. Sequencing used blood. The receptors stem from a man older than 75 in good health.

The V call is TRBV7-9, the J call TRBJ2-2; a weak D match, TRBD2 (6 bases). Per germline, CDR1 SEHNR and CDR2 FQNEAQ (reference sequence). Trimming left V 5 bases short and J 4 bases short, with 20 bases between. This CDR3 has 17 residues. CDR3 in DNA: TGTGCCAGCAGCCCCATTTCGCGGGGCGCGGGCACCGGGGAGCTGTTTTTT. Amino acid sequence: CASSPISRGAGTGELFF.

This clonotype was counted ten times or more. This rearrangement joins TRBV9 to TRBJ2-7; D is possibly TRBD1 (5 bases). Per the germline V gene, CDR1 is SGDLS and CDR2 is YYNGEE. The V end lost 0 bases, the J end lost 0 bases, and 7 bases lay between the germline ends. CDR3 length: 14 residues. CDR3 DNA: TGTGCCAGCAGCGTAGGGGGCCGCTCCTACGAGCAGTACTTC. Encoded protein: CASSVGGRSYEQYF.

The chain couples TRBV24-1 to TRBJ2-1; a possible D gene is TRBD1 (5 bases). Germline loops: CDR1 KGHDR, CDR2 SFDVKD. The CDR3 covers 19 residues. V lost 1 base and J lost 2, with 20 bases in between. CDR3 amino acids: CATSDFSESGSHPYNEQFF. CDR3 DNA: TGTGCCACCAGTGATTTCTCGGAGTCAGGGTCCCATCCCTACAATGAGCAGTTCTTC.

This clonotype has more than one count but fewer than ten. V usage is TRBV2 and J usage is TRBJ1-2; D unclear. There are 9 residues in the CDR3. Trimming pared 7 bases from V and 6 bases from J, leaving 3 bases between. The germline gives CDR1 SNHLY, CDR2 FYNNEI. The CDR3 coding sequence is TGTGCCAGCAAGGATGGCTACACCTTC. This sequence encodes CASKDGYTF.

This clonotype showed up just a few times. CDR3 sequence (DNA): TGTGCCAGCAGCCCGATACAGGGGGCGCGTCAAGAGACCCAGTACTTC. Protein product: CASSPIQGARQETQYF. The chain links TRBV11-2 to TRBJ2-5; 9 bases map to TRBD1. Losses at the gene ends were 5 bases for V and 2 bases for J; bases not matched to a gene: 9. The CDR3 loop spans 16 amino acids. CDR1 SGHAT and CDR2 FQNNGV come from the germline V gene.

Many counts were recorded for this clonotype. The chain links TRBV29-1 to TRBJ2-3; 8 bases are a match to TRBD1. From germline, CDR1 is SQVTM and CDR2 ANQGSEA. This CDR3 is built from 16 residues. V was pared by 4 bases and J by 0 bases, with 9 bases of the junction left unmatched. This chain's CDR3 is CSVAGGQGLSTDTQYF. CDR3 DNA: TGCAGCGTTGCCGGCGGACAGGGCTTAAGCACAGATACGCAGTATTTT.

V gene TRBV5-5 combines with J gene TRBJ2-2, with 12 nucleotides matching TRBD1. V lost 3 bases to trimming and J lost 4 bases; unmatched junction nucleotides: 7. This CDR3 spans 17 amino acids. Germline assignment: CDR1 SGHKS and CDR2 YYEKEE (reference sequence). The CDR3 loop reads CASSSRDRGPSTGELFF. The CDR3 DNA follows: TGTGCCAGCAGCTCCCGGGACAGGGGGCCGAGCACCGGGGAGCTGTTTTTT.

Here the CDR3 reads CASSWDRGRLSYEQYF. The CDR3 DNA reads TGTGCCAGCAGTTGGGACAGGGGGCGCCTCTCCTACGAGCAGTACTTC. J is TRBJ2-5 and V is TRBV28; 12 bases line up with TRBD1. The DNA end is a closer match to TRBJ2-7, so the J assignment may be wrong. CDR3 length equals 16 residues. Germline V gives CDR1 MDHEN, CDR2 SYDVKM.

V usage is TRBV9 and J usage is TRBJ1-1, with a possible D match to TRBD1 (6 bases). V gave up 3 bases and J gave up 5 bases, with 14 bases separating them. Germline V gene data show CDR1 as SGDLS and CDR2 as YYNGEE. The CDR3 is made up of 14 amino acids. CDR3 sequence (DNA): TGTGCCAGCAGCGGGTCCGGGACAAAAACTGAAGCTTTCTTT. As protein: CASSGSGTKTEAFF.

This clonotype was recorded a few times. The gene calls are TRBV24-1 and TRBJ2-6; no reliable D call. V lost 0 bases, J lost 4 bases, and 6 bases lay in between. This CDR3 spans 15 amino acids. Germline CDR1 reads KGHDR; CDR2 reads SFDVKD. The CDR3, as DNA: TGTGCCACCAGTGATTTGAGGTACGGGGCCAACGTCCTGACTTTC. Encoded protein: CATSDLRYGANVLTF.

This chain uses TRBV5-1 with TRBJ2-1; D call uncertain. V lost 2 bases and J lost 0, with 9 bases in between. CDR1 and CDR2 from the germline V gene are SGHRS and YFSETQ. The CDR3 has 15 residues. The CDR3 DNA reads TGCGCCAGCAGCTTAACGGCCAACTCCTACAATGAGCAGTTCTTC. Translating it yields CASSLTANSYNEQFF.

This rearrangement joins TRBV12-3 or TRBV12-4 to TRBJ2-5; D gene ambiguous. The CDR3 covers 13 residues. Trimming left V 2 bases short and J 5 bases short, with 9 bases between. The CDR3 is CASSLKVEETQYF. CDR3 in DNA: TGTGCCAGCAGTTTAAAGGTTGAGGAGACCCAGTACTTC.

The chain recombines TRBV3-1 with TRBJ1-3; D ambiguous. Looked up from germline, CDR1 is LGHDT and CDR2 is YNNKEL (reference sequence). The V gene lost 0 bases and the J gene lost 2 bases, with 8 bases spanning the gap. CDR3 length: 15 amino acids. The CDR3 loop is CASSQDQLPGNTIYF. The CDR3 DNA follows: TGTGCCAGCAGCCAAGACCAGCTGCCTGGAAACACCATATATTTT.

This clonotype was observed a handful of times. J is TRBJ2-7 and V is TRBV27; D remains ambiguous. CDR3 length: 13 amino acids. CDR1 MNHEY and CDR2 SMNVEV come from the germline V gene (reference sequence). V was pared by 6 bases and J by 1 base, with 10 bases between. CDR3 loop: CASRLVGSYEQYF. DNA of the CDR3: TGTGCCAGCAGGCTAGTGGGTTCCTACGAGCAGTACTTC.

The chain employs TRBV12-3 or TRBV12-4 and TRBJ2-5; TRBD1 agrees at 8 bases. V lost 6 bases, J lost 5 bases, and 14 bases stayed unmatched. This CDR3 is 16 amino acids long. DNA of the CDR3: TGTGCCAGCAGAGACGGGGGCAGGGGGCTACGGGAGACCCAGTACTTC. Translated: CASRDGGRGLRETQYF.

The chain has TRBV9 and TRBJ2-1; 9 bases line up with TRBD2. The J call could be wrong; TRBJ2-7 is a better fit for the DNA end. Germline loops: CDR1 SGDLS, CDR2 YYNGEE. This CDR3 contains 18 residues. Written as DNA, the CDR3 is TGTGCCAGCAGCGTATCCACCGGTTGGGCTAGCGGGGACAATGAGCAGTACTTC. This encodes CASSVSTGWASGDNEQYF.

This clonotype has more than one count but fewer than ten. The CDR3 protein is CASLPFLGADTQYF. DNA of the CDR3: TGTGCCAGCCTTCCCTTCCTTGGGGCAGATACGCAGTATTTT. The chain joins TRBV7-3 to TRBJ2-3; D not certain. CDR1 is SGHTA, CDR2 FQGTGA, per germline. V lost 8 bases to trimming and J lost 4 bases, with 16 bases between them. The CDR3 is 14 amino acids.

The V call is TRBV7-2, the J call TRBJ2-4; 9 bases agree with TRBD2. The CDR3 length is 15 residues. V dropped 2 bases and J dropped 13; count of bases not matched to a gene: 12. Germline V gene sequence: CDR1 SGHTA, CDR2 FQGNSA. CDR3 sequence (DNA): TGTGCCAGCAGCTTAAAACCAGCGGGGGGCTACAAGCAGTACTTC. Translated: CASSLKPAGGYKQYF.

The chain has TRBV3-1 and TRBJ1-1; 9 positions match TRBD1. Germline CDR1 reads LGHDT; CDR2 reads YNNKEL (reference sequence). The CDR3 contains 15 residues. The J segment lost 5 bases and the V segment lost 6 bases, leaving 10 bases of the junction unmatched. In DNA, the CDR3 is TGTGCCAGCAGGTGGACAGGGGCGGGATGGACTGAAGCTTTCTTT. It is translated as CASRWTGAGWTEAFF.